This T cell receptor beta chain was sequenced for a study of blood T cell repertoires in COVID-19. Whole-study context: From T cells, B-cell-depleted T cells, or PBMCs came the material, which was cDNA or gDNA.

Clones were read by immunoSEQ multiplex PCR, and TCRdb kept only the in-frame ones, dropping some. Found here are approximately 500,000 clones, 88% of them singletons; the top ten hold about 2%. V was cut by 2 bases and J by 5 bases, with 12 bases left in between. This CDR3 has 14 amino acids. Germline CDR1 is MNHEY and CDR2 is SVGAGI. Which cohort a participant joined came from the clinical history participants gave. Each recovered donor of Cohort 3 presented with two negative PCRs, clearance, or symptom resolution. The sample comprised PBMCs or T cells enriched from blood (not recorded which). V gene TRBV6-5 combines with J gene TRBJ2-5; D unclear. This clonotype was sampled from a woman between 35 and 50 years old who had recovered from COVID-19. CDR3 DNA sequence: TGTGCCAGCAGTTACGGTTTAGCCTGGGAGACCCAGTACTTC. Its protein product is CASSYGLAWETQYF.